The T cell receptor beta chain under discussion was sequenced for a study of blood T cell repertoires in COVID-19 (TCRdb year 2020). Background for the entire study: Collaborator samples came from the United States, Italy and Spain and covered acute and convalescent phases of COVID-19. The prospective study material was composed of cDNA or gDNA derived from T cells, B-cell-depleted T cells, or PBMCs. Nearly every sample came with metadata listing a de-identified subject ID, COVID-19 status, age in years and sex. Where available, HLA class I and class II types were taken from metadata supplied by the sample provider and were not determined by assay-based typing. The samples were drawn from the first 160 participants of the ongoing ImmuneRACE study and from more than 1,000 subjects provided by 6 global collaborators. Subjects who had been exposed to COVID-19, were actively infected with it, or had recovered from it provided the deeply sampled blood TCRbeta repertoires that made up the dataset. The repertoires were released in a freely available public database intended as a resource for research on the immune response to SARS-CoV-2.

Each collaborating institution followed its own protocols to collect whole blood in K2EDTA tubes. For TCRbeta analysis, collaborators shipped samples as frozen whole blood, isolated PBMCs, or DNA extracted from either of those sample types. At the junction V is shortened by 7 bases and J by 5 bases; bases outside the gene matches: 9. Spanning cysteine to phenylalanine, the CDR3 consists of 15 amino acids. Of all the DNA, just the CDR3 is kept, 45 bases in frame from base 1. The germline V gene (reference sequence) provides CDR1 LNHDA and CDR2 SQIVND. Comments on this clone: Which antigen it targets is not known. Per-base quality was not reported, and no clone a single base away is much larger than it.

TCRbeta CDR3 regions were amplified from genomic DNA by means of the immunoSEQ Assay, a bias-controlled multiplex PCR. The paper's processing steps were these. Within the assay, amplification of reference gene primers was used to estimate how many nucleated cells each sample contained. To quantify the absolute abundance of each unique TCRbeta CDR3 rearrangement, sequence reads were collapsed and filtered. For each sample, productive Simpson clonality was calculated as the square root of Simpson's diversity index over productive rearrangements. Not all clones reach the TCRdb copy of this immuneACCESS table, which keeps in-frame sequences only. Checked studies attribute under half of the gap to unresolved V genes and leave the rest unexplained. That table gives V, J and clone size, and the DNA gave D and trimming. The sample yields approximately 110,000 clones; 75% to 90% were counted once. Jointly, the top ten make up 4.6% of the sample.

Overall study results and their limits: How much clinical and demographic metadata was included differed by source and by participant, and the metadata was provided uncurated.

The specimen sequenced was peripheral blood. Recombination connected TRBV19 to TRBJ1-4, and TRBD1 matches 8 of the central bases. This TCR derives from a woman aged 50 to 65 with acute or convalescent COVID-19. For the CDR3, the sequence is CASTNDRGGNEKLFF. The DNA is as follows: TGTGCCAGTACCAACGACAGGGGTGGGAATGAAAAACTGTTTTTT.